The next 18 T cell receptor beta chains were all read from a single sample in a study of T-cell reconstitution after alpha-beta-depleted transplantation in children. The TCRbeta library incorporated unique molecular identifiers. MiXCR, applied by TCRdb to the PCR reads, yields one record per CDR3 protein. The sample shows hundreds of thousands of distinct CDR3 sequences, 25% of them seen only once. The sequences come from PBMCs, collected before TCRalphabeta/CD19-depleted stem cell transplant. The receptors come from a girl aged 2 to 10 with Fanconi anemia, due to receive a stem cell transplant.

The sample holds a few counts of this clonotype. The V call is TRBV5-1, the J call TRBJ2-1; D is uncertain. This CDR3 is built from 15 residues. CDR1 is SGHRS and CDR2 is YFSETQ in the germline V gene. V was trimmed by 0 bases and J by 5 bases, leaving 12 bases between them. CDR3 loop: CASSLVASPDNEQFF. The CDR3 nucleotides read TGCGCCAGCAGCTTGGTCGCATCTCCGGACAATGAGCAGTTCTTC.

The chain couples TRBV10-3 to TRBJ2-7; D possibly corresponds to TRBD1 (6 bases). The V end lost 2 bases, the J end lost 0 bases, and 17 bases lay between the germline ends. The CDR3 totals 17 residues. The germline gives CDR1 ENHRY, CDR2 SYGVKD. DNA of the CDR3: TGTGCCATCAGTGAGCTATTGAGACAGGAAGGCTCCTACGAGCAGTACTTC. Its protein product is CAISELLRQEGSYEQYF.

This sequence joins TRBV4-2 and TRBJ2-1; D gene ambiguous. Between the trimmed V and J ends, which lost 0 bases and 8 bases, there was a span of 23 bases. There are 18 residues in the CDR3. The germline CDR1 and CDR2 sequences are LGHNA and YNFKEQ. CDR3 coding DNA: TGTGCCAGCAGCCAAGATTTGCTGGCCCCCCTTACAGCTGATGAGCAGTTCTTC. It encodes CASSQDLLAPLTADEQFF.

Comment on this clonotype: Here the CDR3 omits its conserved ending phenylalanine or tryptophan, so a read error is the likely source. CDR3 nucleotide sequence: TGCAGCGCCCCGTGGGAGAGTAATCAAGAGACCCAGTACTGC. This gives the protein CSAPWESNQETQYC. The rearrangement uses TRBV29-1 and TRBJ2-5; possibly TRBD2 for D (5 bases). The CDR3 runs 14 residues. Germline values: CDR1 SQVTM, CDR2 ANQGSEA. V was cut by 7 bases and J by 2 bases, with 17 bases left in between.

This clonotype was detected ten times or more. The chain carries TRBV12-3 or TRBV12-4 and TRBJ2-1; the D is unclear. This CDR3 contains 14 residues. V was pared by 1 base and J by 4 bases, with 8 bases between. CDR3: CASSLGPGYNEQFF. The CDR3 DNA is TGTGCCAGCAGTTTAGGGCCAGGTTACAATGAGCAGTTCTTC.

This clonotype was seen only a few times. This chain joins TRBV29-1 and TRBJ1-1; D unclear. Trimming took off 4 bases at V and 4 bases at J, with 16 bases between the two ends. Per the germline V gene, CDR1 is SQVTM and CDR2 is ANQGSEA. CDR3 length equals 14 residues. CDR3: CSVAMEYGRTEAFF. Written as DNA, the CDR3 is TGCAGCGTTGCCATGGAGTATGGGCGCACTGAAGCTTTCTTT.

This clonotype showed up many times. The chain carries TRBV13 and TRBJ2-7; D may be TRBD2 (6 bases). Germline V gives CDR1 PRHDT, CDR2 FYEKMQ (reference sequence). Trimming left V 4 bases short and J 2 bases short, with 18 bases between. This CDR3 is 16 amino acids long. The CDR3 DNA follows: TGTGCCAGCAGCTCCCCTTCCCTAGCGTCGGCCTACGAGCAGTACTTC. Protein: CASSSPSLASAYEQYF. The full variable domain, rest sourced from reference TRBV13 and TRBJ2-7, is AAGVIQSPRHLIKEKRETATLKCYPIPRHDTVYWYQQGPGQDPQFLISFYEKMQSDKGSIPDRFSAQQFSDYHSELNMSSLELGDSALYFCASSSPSLASAYEQYFGPGTRLTVT.

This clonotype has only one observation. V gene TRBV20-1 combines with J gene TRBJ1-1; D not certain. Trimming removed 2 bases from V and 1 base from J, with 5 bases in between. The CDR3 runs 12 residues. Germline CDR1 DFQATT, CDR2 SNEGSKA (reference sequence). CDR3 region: CSARWGNTEAFF. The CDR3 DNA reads TGCAGTGCTAGATGGGGGAACACTGAAGCTTTCTTT.

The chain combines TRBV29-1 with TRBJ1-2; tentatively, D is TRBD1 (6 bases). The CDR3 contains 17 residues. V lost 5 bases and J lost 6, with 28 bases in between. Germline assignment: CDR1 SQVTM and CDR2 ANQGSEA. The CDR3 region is CSVPAEVPNRVGNGYTF. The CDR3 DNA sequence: TGCAGCGTTCCCGCTGAGGTGCCCAACAGGGTGGGTAATGGCTACACCTTC.

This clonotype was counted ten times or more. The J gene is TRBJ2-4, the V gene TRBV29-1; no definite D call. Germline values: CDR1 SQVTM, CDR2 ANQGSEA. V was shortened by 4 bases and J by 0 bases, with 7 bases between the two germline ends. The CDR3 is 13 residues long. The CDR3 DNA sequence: TGCAGCGTTGTGCACTTAGCCAAAAACATTCAGTACTTC. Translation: CSVVHLAKNIQYF.

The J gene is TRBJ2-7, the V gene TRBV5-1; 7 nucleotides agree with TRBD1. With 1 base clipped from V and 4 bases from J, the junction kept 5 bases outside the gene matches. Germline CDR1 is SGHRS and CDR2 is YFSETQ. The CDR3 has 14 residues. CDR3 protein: CASSLQRTGYEQYF. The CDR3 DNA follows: TGCGCCAGCAGCTTGCAGCGGACAGGATACGAGCAGTACTTC.

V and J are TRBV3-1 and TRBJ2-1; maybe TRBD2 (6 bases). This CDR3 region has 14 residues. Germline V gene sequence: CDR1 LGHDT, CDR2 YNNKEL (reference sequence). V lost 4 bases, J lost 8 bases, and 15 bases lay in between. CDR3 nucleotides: TGTGCCAGCAGCCTTTCGACTAGTCGCCATGAGCAGTTCTTC. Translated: CASSLSTSRHEQFF.

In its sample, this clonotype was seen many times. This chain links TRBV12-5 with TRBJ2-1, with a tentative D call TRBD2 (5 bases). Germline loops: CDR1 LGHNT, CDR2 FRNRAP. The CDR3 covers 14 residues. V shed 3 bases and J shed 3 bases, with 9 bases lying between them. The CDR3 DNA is TGTGCTAGTGGTTTCAACCGGGACTACAATGAGCAGTTCTTC. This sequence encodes CASGFNRDYNEQFF.

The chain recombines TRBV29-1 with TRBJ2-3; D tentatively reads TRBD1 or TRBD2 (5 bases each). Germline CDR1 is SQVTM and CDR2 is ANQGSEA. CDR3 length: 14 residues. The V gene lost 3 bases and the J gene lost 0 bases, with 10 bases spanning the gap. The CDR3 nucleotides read TGCAGCGTTGACGAGGGGCCTAGCACAGATACGCAGTATTTT. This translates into CSVDEGPSTDTQYF.

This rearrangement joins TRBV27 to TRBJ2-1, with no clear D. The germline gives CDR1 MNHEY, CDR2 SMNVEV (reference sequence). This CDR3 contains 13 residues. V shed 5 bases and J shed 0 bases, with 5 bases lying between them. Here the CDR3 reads CASSPDSYNEQFF. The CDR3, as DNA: TGTGCCAGCAGTCCAGACTCCTACAATGAGCAGTTCTTC.

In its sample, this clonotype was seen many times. The CDR3 region is CASSWRGPSYEQYF. In DNA, the CDR3 is TGCGCCAGCAGTTGGAGGGGTCCCTCCTACGAGCAGTACTTC. The genes are TRBV5-1 and TRBJ2-7, with D maybe TRBD2 (6 bases). V shed 5 bases and J shed 0 bases, with 12 bases lying between them. There are 14 residues in the CDR3. Germline loops: CDR1 SGHRS, CDR2 YFSETQ.

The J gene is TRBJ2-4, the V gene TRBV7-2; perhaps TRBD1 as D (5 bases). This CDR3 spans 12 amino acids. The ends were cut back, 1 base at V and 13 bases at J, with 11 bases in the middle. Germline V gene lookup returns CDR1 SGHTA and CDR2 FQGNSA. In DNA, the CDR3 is TGTGCCAGCAGCTTAGTTGGGCGGACACAGTACTTC. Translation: CASSLVGRTQYF.

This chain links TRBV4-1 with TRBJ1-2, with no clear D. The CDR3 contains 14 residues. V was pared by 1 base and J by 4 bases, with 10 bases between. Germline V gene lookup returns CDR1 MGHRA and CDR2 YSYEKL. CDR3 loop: CASSQGLNSYGYTF. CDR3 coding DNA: TGCGCCAGCAGCCAAGGCCTTAATAGCTATGGCTACACCTTC.